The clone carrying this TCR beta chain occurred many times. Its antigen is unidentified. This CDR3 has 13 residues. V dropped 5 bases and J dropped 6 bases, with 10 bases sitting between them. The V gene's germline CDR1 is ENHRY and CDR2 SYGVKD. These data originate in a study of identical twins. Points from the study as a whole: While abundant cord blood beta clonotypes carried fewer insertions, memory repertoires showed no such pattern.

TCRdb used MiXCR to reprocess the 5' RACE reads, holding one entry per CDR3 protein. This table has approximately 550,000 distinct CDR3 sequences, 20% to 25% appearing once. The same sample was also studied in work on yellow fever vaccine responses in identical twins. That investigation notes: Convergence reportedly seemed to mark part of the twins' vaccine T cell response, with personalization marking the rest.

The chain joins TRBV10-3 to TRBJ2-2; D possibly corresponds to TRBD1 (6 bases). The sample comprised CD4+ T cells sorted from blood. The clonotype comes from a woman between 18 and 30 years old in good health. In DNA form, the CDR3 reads TGTGCCATCAGTTTTGGGGGCTCCGGGGAGCTGTTTTTT. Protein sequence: CAISFGGSGELFF.